This T cell receptor (beta chain) was captured in a study of sequential checkpoint blockade in melanoma. The overall study: Randomization was 1:1 between first-line nivolumab→ipilimumab and ipilimumab→nivolumab. Both treatment sequences were followed by maintenance nivolumab.

Method: immunoSEQ multiplex PCR; TCRdb's copy keeps in-frame clones and lacks some. The profile shows 10,000 or so clones, 55% to 85% of them singletons. This sample's treatment: randomized to nivolumab then ipilimumab (arm A) or the reverse (arm B). DNA-damaging chemotherapy had not been given to any patient beforehand. From thawed PBMCs, live CD3+CD8+ cells negative for CD19 and CD56 were sorted. V trimming: 7 bases; J trimming: 14 bases; junction bases outside the gene matches: 8. The CDR3 is 12 residues long. Per germline, CDR1 SQVTM and CDR2 ANQGSEA. The source is a human donor with melanoma. The material sequenced was CD8+ T cells sorted from blood (inferred from file names), taken from a patient given nivolumab and ipilimumab in sequence. The chain recombines TRBV29-1 with TRBJ2-1, with 13 positions matching TRBD2. The CDR3 is CSALAGGPGEFF. CDR3 nucleotides: TGCAGCGCACTAGCGGGAGGGCCGGGGGAGTTCTTC.